This TCR beta chain was recorded in a study of blood T cell repertoires in COVID-19. The CDR3 is 13 residues long. The germline V gene has CDR1 SGDLS and CDR2 YYNGEE. Trimming pared 6 bases from V and 4 bases from J, leaving 10 bases between. Sequencing used immunoSEQ multiplex PCR; TCRdb keeps in-frame clones, though not all of them. The table lists a few hundred thousand clones, 91% of them singletons. The chain is built from TRBV9 and TRBJ2-2; the D is unclear. This TCR was recovered from a human donor in a cohort exposed to, infected with or recovered from COVID-19 (not recorded which). The donor label of this sample is uncertain. Material for sequencing was PBMCs or T cells enriched from blood (not recorded which). The CDR3 DNA reads TGTGCCAGCACCGCCCGCAGCACCGGGGAGCTGTTTTTT. It is translated as CASTARSTGELFF.